The clone carrying this T cell receptor beta chain was counted many times. This sample was taken from a study of tumor-infiltrating lymphocytes in oesophageal squamous cell carcinoma. TCRdb fed the PCR reads into MiXCR, producing one record per CDR3 protein. The sample has 15,000 to 20,000 distinct CDR3 sequences, around 41% seen once. Germline CDR1 is SNHLY and CDR2 is FYNNEI. This CDR3 is 15 amino acids long. The J segment lost 1 base and the V segment lost 5 bases, leaving 7 bases of the junction unmatched. The sample was esophageal tumor tissue. This clonotype originated in a male donor with esophageal squamous cell carcinoma. V is TRBV2 and J is TRBJ2-5; TRBD2 matches 7 bases. The CDR3 DNA reads TGTGCCAGCAGTTTCCTAGCGGAATTCCAAGAGACCCAGTACTTC. It is translated as CASSFLAEFQETQYF.